The entry below gives a single T cell receptor beta chain sequence along with its context. Which antigen it targets is not known. The sample holds no much larger clone one base away, and base qualities are not on file. According to the study, the label for this sample's time point signals: mid-infection, around enteric fever diagnosis. Using flow cytometry, MAIT cells, defined as Valpha7.2+ CD161+ T cells, were identified and sorted. Over time, circulating MAIT cell TCRbeta repertoires were profiled in about six volunteers who came down with enteric fever following controlled oral challenge with live Salmonella Paratyphi A. Each diagnosed volunteer contributed MAIT cell samples at pre-infection, mid-infection and post-infection timepoints. A diagnosis of enteric fever was based on Paratyphi A bacteremia and/or a persistent fever above 38 degrees C that lasted longer than 12 hours. Challenged volunteers were diagnosed with infection sometime between day 4 and day 7 after challenge. Between roughly 5,000 and 10,000 MAIT cells per sample were sorted directly into RNAqueous-Micro lysis buffer for RNA extraction. Lymphoprep gradient centrifugation was used to isolate peripheral blood mononuclear cells from blood samples and leukocyte cones. A BD FACSAria Fusion or BD FACSAria III sorter was used for cell sorting.

The data stem from a study of MAIT cells during Salmonella Paratyphi A infection (dated by TCRdb to about 2017). With regard to the full study: Adult volunteers aged 18 to 60 swallowed one dose of 1-5x10^3 CFU of S. Paratyphi A strain NVGH308. Starting at diagnosis, the diagnosed volunteers took ciprofloxacin 500 mg twice daily for 14 days. General conclusions and limits of the study: The availability of volunteer samples limited the sample sizes, but these sizes were considered adequate to detect differences between groups. Space occupied by over-represented MAIT clonotypes fell significantly from baseline to mid-infection (around 0.17 to 0.091), with no significant post-infection difference. Diagnosed volunteers showed more expansion or contraction among top five MAIT clonotypes than healthy controls (approximately 0.53 versus 0.13), suggesting infection-driven repertoire reshaping. MAIT cell TRBV usage was oligoclonal with a preference for TRBV20 and TRBV6, and infection did not appear to change this usage.

The germline V and J ends show losses of 2 bases and 3 bases respectively, and no gene match explains 5 bases of the junction. The CDR3 contains 15 residues, cysteine and phenylalanine counted. Of the read, only the CDR3 DNA is kept; its 45 bases are in frame from base 1. The germline V gene sets CDR1 to MNHEY and CDR2 to SVGAGI. Library creation used 5' RACE. TCRbeta was amplified in two rounds of PCR using Phusion High-Fidelity polymerase, and the primers added sample-specific barcodes. TCRbeta libraries were generated by template-switch cDNA synthesis with SMARTScribe reverse transcriptase and a TRBC-specific primer. After barcoding, samples were pooled and then prepared using the NEBNext Ultra DNA Library Prep Kit for Illumina. Sequencing of libraries was performed on an Illumina MiSeq with the MiSeq reagent kit v2, 300 cycles. As for the authors' bioinformatics: Reads were demultiplexed by barcode with Jemultiplexer and aligned with MiTCR using default parameters. Non-functional sequences were removed with VDJtools, and each clonotype was defined by its amino acid sequence, with frequencies calculated from the assigned sequence reads. In the clonal space homeostasis analysis, clonotypes were grouped by frequency into over-represented (0.05-1), large, medium and small bins. The public sequencing data were trimmed at Q25 with fastp and processed into clonotypes with MiXCR by TCRdb, which kept only in-frame beta chains. Entries are consolidated by CDR3 protein sequence, retaining the most common genes and DNA. TCRdb's processing, not the authors' own work, is the source of the V and J calls. The table for this sample lists over 800 distinct CDR3 sequences; roughly a fifth of them were counted only once. Together, the top ten hold 35% to 40% of the sample.

Sequencing was performed on MAIT cells from PBMCs, taken at the middle sampling point of the challenge study. This chain joins TRBV6-5 to TRBJ1-1, and 8 junctional nucleotides match TRBD1. This receptor was taken from a person between 18 and 75 years old who was deliberately infected with Salmonella Paratyphi A in a paratyphoid fever challenge study. CDR3 sequence: CASSYAGQGDTEAFF. Here is the DNA: TGTGCCAGCAGTTACGCCGGACAGGGTGACACTGAAGCTTTCTTT.